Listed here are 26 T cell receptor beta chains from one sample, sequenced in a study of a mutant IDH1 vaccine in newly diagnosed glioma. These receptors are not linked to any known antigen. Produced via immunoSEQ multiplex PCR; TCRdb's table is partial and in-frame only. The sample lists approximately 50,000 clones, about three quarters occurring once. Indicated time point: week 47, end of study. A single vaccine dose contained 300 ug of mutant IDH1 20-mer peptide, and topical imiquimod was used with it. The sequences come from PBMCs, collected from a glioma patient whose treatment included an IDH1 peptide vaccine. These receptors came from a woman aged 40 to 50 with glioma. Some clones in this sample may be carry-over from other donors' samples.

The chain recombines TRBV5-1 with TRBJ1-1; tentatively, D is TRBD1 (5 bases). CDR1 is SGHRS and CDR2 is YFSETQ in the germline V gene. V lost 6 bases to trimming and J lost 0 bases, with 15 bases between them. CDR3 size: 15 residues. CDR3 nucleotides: TGCGCCAGCACACCATCGGGACCGATGAACACTGAAGCTTTCTTT. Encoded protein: CASTPSGPMNTEAFF.

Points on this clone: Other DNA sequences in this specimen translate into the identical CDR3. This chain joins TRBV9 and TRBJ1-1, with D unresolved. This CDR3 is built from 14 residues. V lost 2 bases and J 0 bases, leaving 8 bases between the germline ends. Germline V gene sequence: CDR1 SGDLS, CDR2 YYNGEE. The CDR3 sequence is CASSVTGMNTEAFF. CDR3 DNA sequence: TGTGCCAGCAGCGTGACCGGAATGAACACTGAAGCTTTCTTT. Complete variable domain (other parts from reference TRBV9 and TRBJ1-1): DSGVTQTPKHLITATGQRVTLRCSPRSGDLSVYWYQQSLDQGLQFLIQYYNGEERAKGNILERFSAQQFPDLHSELNLSSLELGDSALYFCASSVTGMNTEAFFGQGTRLTVV.

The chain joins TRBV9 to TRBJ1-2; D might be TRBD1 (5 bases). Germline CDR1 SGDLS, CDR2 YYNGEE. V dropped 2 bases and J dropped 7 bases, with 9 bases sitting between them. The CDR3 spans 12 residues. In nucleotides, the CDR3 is TGTGCCAGCAGCGTCAGGGTTGGTGGCTACACCTTC. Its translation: CASSVRVGGYTF.

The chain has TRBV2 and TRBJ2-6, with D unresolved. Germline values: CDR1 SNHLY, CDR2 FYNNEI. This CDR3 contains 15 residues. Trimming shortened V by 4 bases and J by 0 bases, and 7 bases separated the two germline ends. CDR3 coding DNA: TGTGCCAGCAGTGGACGGGTCTCTGGGGCCAACGTCCTGACTTTC. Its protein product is CASSGRVSGANVLTF. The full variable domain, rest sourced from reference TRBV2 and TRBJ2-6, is EPEVTQTPSHQVTQMGQEVILRCVPISNHLYFYWYRQILGQKVEFLVSFYNNEISEKSEIFDDQFSVERPDGSNFTLKIRSTKLEDSAMYFCASSGRVSGANVLTFGAGSRLTVL.

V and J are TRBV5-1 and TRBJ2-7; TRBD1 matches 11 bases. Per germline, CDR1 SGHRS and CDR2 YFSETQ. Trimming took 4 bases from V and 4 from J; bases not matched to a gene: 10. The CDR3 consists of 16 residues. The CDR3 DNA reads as TGCGCCAGCAGCGGAGGACAGGGGGCGCTTCTATACGAGCAGTACTTC. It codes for CASSGGQGALLYEQYF.

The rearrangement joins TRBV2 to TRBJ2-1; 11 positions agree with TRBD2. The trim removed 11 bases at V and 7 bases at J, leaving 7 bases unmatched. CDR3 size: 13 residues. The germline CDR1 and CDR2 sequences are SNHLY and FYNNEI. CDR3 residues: CARRPSGGNEQFF. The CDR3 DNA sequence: TGTGCCCGCCGCCCTAGCGGGGGGAATGAGCAGTTCTTC.

In nucleotides, the CDR3 is TGTGCCACCCGGGGGGACGCTGAAGCTTTCTTT. It is translated as CATRGDAEAFF. The V call is TRBV6-6, the J call TRBJ1-1; weak D call: TRBD1 (5 bases). The CDR3 consists of 11 residues. CDR1 is MNHNY, CDR2 SVGAGI, per germline (reference sequence). V gave up 10 bases and J gave up 6 bases, with 12 bases separating them.

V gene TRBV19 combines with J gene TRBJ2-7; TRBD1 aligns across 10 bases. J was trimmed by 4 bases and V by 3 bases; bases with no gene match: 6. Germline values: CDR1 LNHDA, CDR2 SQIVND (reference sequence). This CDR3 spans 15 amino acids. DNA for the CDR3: TGTGCCAGTAGTATCCCCGGGACAGGGGAATACGAGCAGTACTTC. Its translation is CASSIPGTGEYEQYF.

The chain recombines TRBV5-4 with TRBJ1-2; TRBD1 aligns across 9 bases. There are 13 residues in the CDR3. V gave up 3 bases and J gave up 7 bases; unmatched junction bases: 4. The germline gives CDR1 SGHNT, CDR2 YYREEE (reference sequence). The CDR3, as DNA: TGTGCCAGCAGCTGGACAGGGGTTGGTGGCTACACCTTC. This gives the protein CASSWTGVGGYTF.

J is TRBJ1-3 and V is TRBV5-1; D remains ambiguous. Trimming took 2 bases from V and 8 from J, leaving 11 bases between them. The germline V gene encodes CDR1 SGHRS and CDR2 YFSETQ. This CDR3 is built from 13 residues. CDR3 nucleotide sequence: TGCGCCAGCAGCTTTGAATCGGCGGACACCATATATTTT. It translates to CASSFESADTIYF.

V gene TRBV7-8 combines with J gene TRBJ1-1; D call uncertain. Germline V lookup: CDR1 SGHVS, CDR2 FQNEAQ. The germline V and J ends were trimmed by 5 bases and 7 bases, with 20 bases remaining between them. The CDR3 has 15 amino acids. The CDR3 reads CASSPRFTAMIEAFF. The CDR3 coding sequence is TGTGCCAGCAGCCCGCGCTTTACAGCTATGATTGAAGCTTTCTTT.

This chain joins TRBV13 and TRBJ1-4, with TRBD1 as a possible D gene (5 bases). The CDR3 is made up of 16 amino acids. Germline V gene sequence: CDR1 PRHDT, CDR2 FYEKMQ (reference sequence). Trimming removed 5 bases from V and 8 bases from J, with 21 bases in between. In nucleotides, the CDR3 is TGTGCCAGCAGCCCCAACACGCAGGGAGAAAGAGAAAAACTGTTTTTT. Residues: CASSPNTQGEREKLFF.

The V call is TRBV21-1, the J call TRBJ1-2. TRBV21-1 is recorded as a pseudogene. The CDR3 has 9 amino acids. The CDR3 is CASPYGYTF. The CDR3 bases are TGTGCCAGCCCTTATGGCTACACCTTC.

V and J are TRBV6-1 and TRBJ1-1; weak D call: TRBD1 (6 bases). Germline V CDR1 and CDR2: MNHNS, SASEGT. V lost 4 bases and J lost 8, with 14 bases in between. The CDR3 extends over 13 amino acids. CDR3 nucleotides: TGTGCCAGCAGTGTCTTCCGAGGGGGGGAAGCTTTCTTT. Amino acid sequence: CASSVFRGGEAFF.

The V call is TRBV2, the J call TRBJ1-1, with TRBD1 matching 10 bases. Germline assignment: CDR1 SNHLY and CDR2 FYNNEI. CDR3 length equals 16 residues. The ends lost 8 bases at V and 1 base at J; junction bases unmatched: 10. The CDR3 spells CASPPGQGMSNTEAFF. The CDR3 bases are TGTGCCAGCCCACCGGGACAGGGGATGTCGAACACTGAAGCTTTCTTT.

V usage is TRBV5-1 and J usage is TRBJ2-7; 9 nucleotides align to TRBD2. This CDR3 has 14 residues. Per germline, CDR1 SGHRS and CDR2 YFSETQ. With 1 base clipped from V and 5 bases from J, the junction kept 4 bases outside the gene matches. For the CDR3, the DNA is TGCGCCAGCAGCTTGCCCTCTAGCGGGGACGAGCAGTACTTC. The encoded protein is CASSLPSSGDEQYF.

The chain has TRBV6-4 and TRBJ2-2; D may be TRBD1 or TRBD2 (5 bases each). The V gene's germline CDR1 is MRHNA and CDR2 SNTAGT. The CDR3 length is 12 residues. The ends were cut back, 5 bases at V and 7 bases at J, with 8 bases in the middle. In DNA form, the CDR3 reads TGTGCCAGCAGTTCGGGGCTCGGGGAGCTGTTTTTT. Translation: CASSSGLGELFF.

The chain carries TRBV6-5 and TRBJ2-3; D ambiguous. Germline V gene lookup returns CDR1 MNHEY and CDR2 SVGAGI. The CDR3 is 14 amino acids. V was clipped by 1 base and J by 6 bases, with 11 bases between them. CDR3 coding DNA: TGTGCCAGCAGTTACTTAGGCTCCGGGGATACGCAGTATTTT. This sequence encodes CASSYLGSGDTQYF.

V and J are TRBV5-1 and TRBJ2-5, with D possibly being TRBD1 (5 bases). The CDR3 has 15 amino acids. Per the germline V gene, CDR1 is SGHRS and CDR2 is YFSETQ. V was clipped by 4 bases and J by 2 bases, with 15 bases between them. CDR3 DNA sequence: TGCGCCAGCAGCCCTCAGGGATGGATTCAAGAGACCCAGTACTTC. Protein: CASSPQGWIQETQYF.

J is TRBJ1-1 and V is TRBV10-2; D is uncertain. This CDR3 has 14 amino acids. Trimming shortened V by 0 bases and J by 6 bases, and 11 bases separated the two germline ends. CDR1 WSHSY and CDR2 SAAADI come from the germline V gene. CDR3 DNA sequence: TGCGCCAGCAGTGAGTCGTTTGGAGAACCTGAAGCTTTCTTT. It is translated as CASSESFGEPEAFF.

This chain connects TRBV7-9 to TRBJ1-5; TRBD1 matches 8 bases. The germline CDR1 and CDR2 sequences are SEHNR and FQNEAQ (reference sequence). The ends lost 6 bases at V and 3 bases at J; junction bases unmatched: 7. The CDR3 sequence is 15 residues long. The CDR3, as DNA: TGTGCCAGCAGTCAACAGGGGGAAAACAATCAGCCCCAGCATTTT. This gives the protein CASSQQGENNQPQHF.

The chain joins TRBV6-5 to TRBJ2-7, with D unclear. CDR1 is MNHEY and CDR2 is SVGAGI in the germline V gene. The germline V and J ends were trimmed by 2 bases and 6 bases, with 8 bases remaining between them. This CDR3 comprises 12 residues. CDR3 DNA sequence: TGTGCCAGCAGTTACGTGGGGTCCGAGCAGTACTTC. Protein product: CASSYVGSEQYF.

Written as DNA, the CDR3 is TGCGCCAGCAGCTTGGGACAGGGGATCTCCTACGAGCAGTACTTC. Its protein product is CASSLGQGISYEQYF. The V call is TRBV5-1, the J call TRBJ2-7, with TRBD1 matching over 8 bases. Trimming removed 0 bases from V and 0 bases from J; junction bases left unmatched: 2. Germline CDR1 is SGHRS and CDR2 is YFSETQ. The CDR3 spans 15 residues.

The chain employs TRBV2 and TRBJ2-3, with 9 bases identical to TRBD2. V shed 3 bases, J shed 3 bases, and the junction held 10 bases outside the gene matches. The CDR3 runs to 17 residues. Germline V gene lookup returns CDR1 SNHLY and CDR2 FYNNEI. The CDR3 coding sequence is TGTGCCAGCAGTGATAGTGTGGCTAGCGGGGAGACAGATACGCAGTATTTT. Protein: CASSDSVASGETDTQYF. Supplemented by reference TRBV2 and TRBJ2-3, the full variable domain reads EPEVTQTPSHQVTQMGQEVILRCVPISNHLYFYWYRQILGQKVEFLVSFYNNEISEKSEIFDDQFSVERPDGSNFTLKIRSTKLEDSAMYFCASSDSVASGETDTQYFGPGTRLTVL.

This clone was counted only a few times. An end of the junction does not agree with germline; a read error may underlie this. CDR3 DNA: TGTGCCTGGAGTGCCCGGGACACCACTGTCTTT. It specifies CAWSARDTTVF. The genes are TRBV30 and TRBJ1-1; tentative D call: TRBD1 (6 bases). CDR1 is GTSNPN and CDR2 is SVGIG in the germline V gene (reference sequence). This CDR3 has 11 amino acids.

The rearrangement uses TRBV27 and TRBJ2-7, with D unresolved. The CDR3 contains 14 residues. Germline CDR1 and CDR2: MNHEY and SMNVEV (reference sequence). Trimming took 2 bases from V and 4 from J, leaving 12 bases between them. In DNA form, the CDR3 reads TGTGCCAGCAGTTTAGCACCCTCCCTGTACGAGCAGTACTTC. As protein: CASSLAPSLYEQYF.